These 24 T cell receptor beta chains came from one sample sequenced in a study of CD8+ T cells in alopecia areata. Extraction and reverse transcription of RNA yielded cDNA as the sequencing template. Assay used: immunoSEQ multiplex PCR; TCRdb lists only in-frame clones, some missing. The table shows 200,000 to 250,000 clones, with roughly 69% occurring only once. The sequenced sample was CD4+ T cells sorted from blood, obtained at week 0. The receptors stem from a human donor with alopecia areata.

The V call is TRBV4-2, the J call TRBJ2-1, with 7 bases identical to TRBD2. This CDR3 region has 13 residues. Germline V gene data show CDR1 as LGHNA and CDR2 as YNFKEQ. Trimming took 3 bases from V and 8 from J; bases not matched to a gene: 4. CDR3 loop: CASSHSAGDEQFF. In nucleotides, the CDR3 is TGTGCCAGCAGCCATAGTGCGGGGGATGAGCAGTTCTTC.

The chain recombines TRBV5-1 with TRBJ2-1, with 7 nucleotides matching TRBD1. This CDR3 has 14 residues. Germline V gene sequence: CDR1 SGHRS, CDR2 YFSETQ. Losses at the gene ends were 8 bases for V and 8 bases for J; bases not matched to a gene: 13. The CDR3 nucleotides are TGCGCCAGTCTGACAGGGATAGGCGTATATGAGCAGTTCTTC. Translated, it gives CASLTGIGVYEQFF.

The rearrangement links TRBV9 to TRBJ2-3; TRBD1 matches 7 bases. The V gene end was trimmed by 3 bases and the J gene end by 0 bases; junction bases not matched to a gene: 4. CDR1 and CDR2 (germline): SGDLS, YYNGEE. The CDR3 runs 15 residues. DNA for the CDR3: TGTGCCAGCAGCGCACAGGGGAAGAGCACAGATACGCAGTATTTT. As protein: CASSAQGKSTDTQYF.

This CDR3 reads CAWSVLGDTIYF. In nucleotides, the CDR3 is TGTGCCTGGAGTGTACTGGGAGACACCATATATTTT. The V call is TRBV30, the J call TRBJ1-3, with D hard to call. Trimming removed 0 bases at V and 8 bases at J, with 8 bases between. Germline values: CDR1 GTSNPN, CDR2 SVGIG (reference sequence). CDR3 size: 12 residues.

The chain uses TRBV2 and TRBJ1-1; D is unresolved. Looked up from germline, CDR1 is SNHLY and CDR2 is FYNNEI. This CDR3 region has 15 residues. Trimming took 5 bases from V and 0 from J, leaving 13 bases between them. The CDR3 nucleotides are TGTGCCAGCAGTCCGGACCGAACCATGAACACTGAAGCTTTCTTT. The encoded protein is CASSPDRTMNTEAFF. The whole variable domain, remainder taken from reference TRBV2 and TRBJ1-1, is EPEVTQTPSHQVTQMGQEVILRCVPISNHLYFYWYRQILGQKVEFLVSFYNNEISEKSEIFDDQFSVERPDGSNFTLKIRSTKLEDSAMYFCASSPDRTMNTEAFFGQGTRLTVV.

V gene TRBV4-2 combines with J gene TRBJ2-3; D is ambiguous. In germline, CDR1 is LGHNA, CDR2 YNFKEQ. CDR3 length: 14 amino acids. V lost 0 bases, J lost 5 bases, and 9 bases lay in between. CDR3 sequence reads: CASSQEDRQDTQYF. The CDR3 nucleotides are TGTGCCAGCAGCCAAGAGGACCGCCAAGATACGCAGTATTTT.

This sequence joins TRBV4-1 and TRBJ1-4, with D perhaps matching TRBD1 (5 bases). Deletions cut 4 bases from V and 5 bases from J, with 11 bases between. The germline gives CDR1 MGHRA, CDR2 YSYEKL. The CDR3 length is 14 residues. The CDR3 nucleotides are TGCGCCAGCAGCCTGGGGCCAGGGAATGAAAAACTGTTTTTT. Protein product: CASSLGPGNEKLFF.

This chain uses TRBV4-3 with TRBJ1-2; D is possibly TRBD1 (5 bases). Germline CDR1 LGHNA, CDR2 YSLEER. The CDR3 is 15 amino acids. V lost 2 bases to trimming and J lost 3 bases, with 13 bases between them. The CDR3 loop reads CASSQRQREDYGYTF. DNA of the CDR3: TGCGCCAGCAGCCAAAGACAGCGAGAAGACTATGGCTACACCTTC.

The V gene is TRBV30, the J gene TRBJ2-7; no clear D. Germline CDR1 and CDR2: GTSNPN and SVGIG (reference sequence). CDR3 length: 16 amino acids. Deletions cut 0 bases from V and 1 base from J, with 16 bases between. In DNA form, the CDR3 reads TGTGCCTGGAGTGTCGGTACGACCGCTGATTCCTACGAGCAGTACTTC. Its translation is CAWSVGTTADSYEQYF. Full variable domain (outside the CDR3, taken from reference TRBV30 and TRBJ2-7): SQTIHQWPATLVQPVGSPLSLECTVEGTSNPNLYWYRQAAGRGLQLLFYSVGIGQISSEVPQNLSASRPQDRQFILSSKKLLLSDSGFYLCAWSVGTTADSYEQYFGPGTRLTVT.

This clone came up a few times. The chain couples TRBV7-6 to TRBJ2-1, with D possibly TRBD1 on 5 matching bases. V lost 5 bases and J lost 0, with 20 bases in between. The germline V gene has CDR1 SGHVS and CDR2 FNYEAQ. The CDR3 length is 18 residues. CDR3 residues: CASSTDTQGLRSYNEQFF. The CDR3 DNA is TGTGCCAGCAGCACCGATACTCAGGGATTACGCTCCTACAATGAGCAGTTCTTC.

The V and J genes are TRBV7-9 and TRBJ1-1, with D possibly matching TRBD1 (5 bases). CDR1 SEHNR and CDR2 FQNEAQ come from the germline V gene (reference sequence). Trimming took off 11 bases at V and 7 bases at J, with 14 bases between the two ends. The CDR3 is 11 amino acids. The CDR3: CAGSGRGEAFF. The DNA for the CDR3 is TGTGCCGGAAGCGGTAGGGGTGAAGCTTTCTTT.

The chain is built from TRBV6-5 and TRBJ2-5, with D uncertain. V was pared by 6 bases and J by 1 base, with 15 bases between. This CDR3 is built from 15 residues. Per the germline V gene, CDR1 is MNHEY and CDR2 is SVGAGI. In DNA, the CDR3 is TGTGCCAGCAGCCAGACACTCTCGTCCCAAGAGACCCAGTACTTC. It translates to CASSQTLSSQETQYF.

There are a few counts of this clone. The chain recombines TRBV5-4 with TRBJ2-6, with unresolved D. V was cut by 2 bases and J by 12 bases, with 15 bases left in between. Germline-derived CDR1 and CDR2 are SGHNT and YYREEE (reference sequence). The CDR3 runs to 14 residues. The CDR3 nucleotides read TGTGCCAGCAGCTTCACAAGGGCAGGTAGCGTCCTGACTTTC. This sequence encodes CASSFTRAGSVLTF.

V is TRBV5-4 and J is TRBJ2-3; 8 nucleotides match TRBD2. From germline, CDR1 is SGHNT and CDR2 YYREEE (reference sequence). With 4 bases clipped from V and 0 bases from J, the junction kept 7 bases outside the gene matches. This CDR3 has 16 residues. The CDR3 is CASSPDGGASTDTQYF. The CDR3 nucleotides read TGTGCCAGCAGCCCGGACGGGGGGGCGAGCACAGATACGCAGTATTTT.

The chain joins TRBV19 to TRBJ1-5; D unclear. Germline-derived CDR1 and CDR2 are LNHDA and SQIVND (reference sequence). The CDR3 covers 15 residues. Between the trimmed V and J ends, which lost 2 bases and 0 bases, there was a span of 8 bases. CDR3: CASSITVYSNQPQHF. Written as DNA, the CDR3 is TGTGCCAGTAGTATAACGGTTTATAGCAATCAGCCCCAGCATTTT.

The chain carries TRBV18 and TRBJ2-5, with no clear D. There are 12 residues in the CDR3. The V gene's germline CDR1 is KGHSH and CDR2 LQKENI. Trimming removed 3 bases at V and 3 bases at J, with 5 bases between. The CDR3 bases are TGTGCCAGCTCACCTGATGAAGAGACCCAGTACTTC. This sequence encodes CASSPDEETQYF.

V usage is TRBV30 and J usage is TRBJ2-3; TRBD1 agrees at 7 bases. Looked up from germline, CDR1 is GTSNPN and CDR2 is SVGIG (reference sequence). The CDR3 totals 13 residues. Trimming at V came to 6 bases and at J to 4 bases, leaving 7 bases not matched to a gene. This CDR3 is CACLEGAADTQYF. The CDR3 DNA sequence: TGTGCCTGTCTCGAGGGGGCGGCAGATACGCAGTATTTT.

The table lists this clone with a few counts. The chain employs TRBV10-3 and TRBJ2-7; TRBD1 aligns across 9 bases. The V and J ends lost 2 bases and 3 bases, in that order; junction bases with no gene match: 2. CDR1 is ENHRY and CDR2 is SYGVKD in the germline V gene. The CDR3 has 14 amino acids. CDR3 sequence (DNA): TGTGCCATCAGTGAGAGGGACAGGGACTACGAGCAGTACTTC. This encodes CAISERDRDYEQYF.

The CDR3 coding sequence is TGTGCCAGCAGCTTACTCCCAGGGGGCAACGGCTACACCTTC. Its protein is CASSLLPGGNGYTF. This sequence joins TRBV7-3 and TRBJ1-2, with 8 positions matching TRBD1. CDR1 SGHTA and CDR2 FQGTGA come from the germline V gene. This CDR3 is built from 14 residues. V was clipped by 2 bases and J by 8 bases; unmatched bases: 7.

This chain's CDR3 is CAWERGEETQYF. The CDR3 nucleotides read TGTGCCTGGGAACGGGGGGAAGAGACCCAGTACTTC. This rearrangement joins TRBV30 to TRBJ2-5, with 7 nucleotides matching TRBD2. CDR1 is GTSNPN and CDR2 is SVGIG in the germline V gene (reference sequence). The CDR3 sequence is 12 residues long. V lost 5 bases to trimming and J lost 3 bases; unmatched junction nucleotides: 3.

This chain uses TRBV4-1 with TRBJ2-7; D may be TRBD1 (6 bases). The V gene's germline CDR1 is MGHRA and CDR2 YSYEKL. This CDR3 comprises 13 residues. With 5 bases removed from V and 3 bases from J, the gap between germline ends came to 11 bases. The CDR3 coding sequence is TGCGCCAGCAGCTTGGACAGCCTCTACGAGCAGTACTTC. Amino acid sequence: CASSLDSLYEQYF.

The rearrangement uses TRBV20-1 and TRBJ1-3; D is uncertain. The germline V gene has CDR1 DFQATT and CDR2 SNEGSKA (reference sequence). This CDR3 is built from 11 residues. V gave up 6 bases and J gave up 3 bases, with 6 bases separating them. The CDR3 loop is CSAGVGNTIYF. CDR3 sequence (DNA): TGCAGTGCCGGCGTTGGAAACACCATATATTTT.

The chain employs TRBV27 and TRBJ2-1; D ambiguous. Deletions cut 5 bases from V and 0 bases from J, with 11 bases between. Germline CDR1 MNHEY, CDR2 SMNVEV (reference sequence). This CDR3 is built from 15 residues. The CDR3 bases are TGTGCCAGCAGTCCTCTCGGTGGCTCCTACAATGAGCAGTTCTTC. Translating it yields CASSPLGGSYNEQFF.

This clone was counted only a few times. CDR3 in amino acids: CAWQASADNQPQHF. For the CDR3, the DNA is TGTGCCTGGCAGGCTTCGGCGGACAATCAGCCCCAGCATTTT. The V call is TRBV30, the J call TRBJ1-5; D gene unclear. The V gene's germline CDR1 is GTSNPN and CDR2 SVGIG (reference sequence). Trimming removed 5 bases from V and 3 bases from J, with 14 bases in between. This CDR3 is 14 amino acids long.